This T cell receptor beta chain was recovered during a study of STAT5B mutations in CD4+ large granular lymphocyte leukemia. Looking at the study overall: Healthy donors showed HLA-associated enrichment of the CDR3 'QG' motif. Study-level results: 8/27 top patient clones versus 2/35 control clones were TRBV06-family.

With regard to this clone: What it recognizes is unknown.

Germline V gene sequence: CDR1 SGHRS, CDR2 YFSETQ. This CDR3 has 17 amino acids. Trimming took 3 bases from V and 0 from J, leaving 15 bases between them. Healthy controls were blood donor buffy coats. Sequencing was at survey level. The table came from immunoSEQ multiplex PCR; TCRdb's copy has only in-frame clones and leaves some out. Among 40,000 to 50,000 clones listed, around 82% were seen once. Sample: CD4+ T cells from blood buffy coats. The sequence was collected from a human donor in good health. The gene calls are TRBV5-1 and TRBJ1-4; D is possibly TRBD1 (5 bases). The CDR3 spells CASSSGPTVATNEKLFF. The CDR3 nucleotides are TGCGCCAGCAGCTCGGGACCGACGGTTGCAACTAATGAAAAACTGTTTTTT.